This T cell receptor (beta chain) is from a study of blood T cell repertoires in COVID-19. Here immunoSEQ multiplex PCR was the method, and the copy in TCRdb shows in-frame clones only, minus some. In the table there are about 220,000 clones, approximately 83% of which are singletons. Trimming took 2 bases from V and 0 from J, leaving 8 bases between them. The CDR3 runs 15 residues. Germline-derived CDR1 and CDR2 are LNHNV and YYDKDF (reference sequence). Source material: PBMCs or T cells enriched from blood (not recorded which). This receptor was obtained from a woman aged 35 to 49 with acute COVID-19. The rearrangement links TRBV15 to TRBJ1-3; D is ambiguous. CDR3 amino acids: CATSRLNYSGNTIYF. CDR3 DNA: TGTGCCACCAGCAGACTGAACTACTCTGGAAACACCATATATTTT.